A selection of T cell receptor beta chains follows, all from one sample in a study of blood T cell repertoires in COVID-19. Only in-frame clones appear in the TCRdb table, and some are missing; sequencing was by immunoSEQ multiplex PCR. In the table there are over 200,000 clones, around 90% of which are singletons. Sequenced material: peripheral blood. Receptor source: a man younger than 35 with active or convalescent COVID-19. Each CDR3 is given with its conserved first and last residue. The order of the fields is CDR3 DNA, CDR3 protein, clone size, J gene, V gene, D gene. The D gene is left open where the match is weak. Size is omitted from some rows. Given values are once, few, many or a class for expanded clones.

TGTGCCTGTGCCGGTAATGAAAAACTGTTTTTT | CACAGNEKLFF | few | TRBJ1-4 | TRBV30 | .
TGTGCCACCAGCAGAGTGGGGGGTCGCACAGATACGCAGTATTTT | CATSRVGGRTDTQYF | . | TRBJ2-3 | TRBV15 | .
TGTGCCAGCAGCAACCGGGACAGGGTACAAGAGACCCAGTACTTC | CASSNRDRVQETQYF | few | TRBJ2-5 | TRBV27 | TRBD1
TGTGCCAGCAGTGTACTACAGGGGTCCACCGGGGAGCTGTTTTTT | CASSVLQGSTGELFF | . | TRBJ2-2 | TRBV25-1 | TRBD1
TGTGCCAGCAGTAAGGGGCTGGGCACCTACGAGCAGTACTTC | CASSKGLGTYEQYF | . | TRBJ2-7 | TRBV28 | .
TGCAGCGTTGCTCGGGGTGTAATTGAGACCCAGTACTTC | CSVARGVIETQYF | . | TRBJ2-5 | TRBV29-1 | .
TGTGCCAGCAGTTTAAGACCCGACAGGGGTGGTTCACCCCTCCACTTT | CASSLRPDRGGSPLHF | . | TRBJ1-6 | TRBV27 | TRBD1
TGTGCCAGCAGCCAAGTGACCACAGCTCCCGGCTACACCTTC | CASSQVTTAPGYTF | . | TRBJ1-2 | TRBV4-2 | .
TGCAGCGTTATCTCGCAGGGGGCTATGAACACTGAAGCTTTCTTT | CSVISQGAMNTEAFF | . | TRBJ1-1 | TRBV29-1 | TRBD1
TGTGCCAGCAGCCCCACTAGCGGGAGAACCAAAAACATTCAGTACTTC | CASSPTSGRTKNIQYF | . | TRBJ2-4 | TRBV14 | TRBD2
TGCAGCGGTCGACAGTCAAACTATGGCTACACCTTC | CSGRQSNYGYTF | . | TRBJ1-2 | TRBV29-1 | .
TGTGCCACCAGTGACCTGGGGCTTGAGCAGTTCTTC | CATSDLGLEQFF | . | TRBJ2-1 | TRBV24-1 | .
TGTGCCAGTAGTACCACCGGCGGGGTATTTAGCAATCAGCCCCAGCATTTT | CASSTTGGVFSNQPQHF | once | TRBJ1-5 | TRBV19 | .
TGTGCCAGCAGTCCCGGACTAAGGGGCGTAAGCTCCTACGAGCAGTACTTC | CASSPGLRGVSSYEQYF | . | TRBJ2-7 | TRBV27 | .
TGTGCCAGCAGTTCCCCCGGGGGAGGAGAAGCTTTCTTT | CASSSPGGGEAFF | few | TRBJ1-1 | TRBV12-3/TRBV12-4 | .
TGCGCCAGCAGCCAAGCCGGGACTAGCGGGGGGGGCCAGTACTTC | CASSQAGTSGGGQYF | . | TRBJ2-5 | TRBV4-1 | TRBD2
TGTGCCAGCAGCTGGGCCGGGGGGCGGAATGAGCAGTTCTTC | CASSWAGGRNEQFF | . | TRBJ2-1 | TRBV5-6 | .
TGCGCCAGCAGCTTGGACCGCGGAGATACGACCCAGTACTTC | CASSLDRGDTTQYF | . | TRBJ2-5 | TRBV5-1 | .
TGTGCCAGCAGCAAGTCGGGACTAGCGGGAGATTTTGGCGGGGAGCTGTTTTTT | CASSKSGLAGDFGGELFF | . | TRBJ2-2 | TRBV21-1 | .
TGTGCCAGCAGCTTGGAGTCCGGGACAGGGAGCTACGAGCAGTACTTC | CASSLESGTGSYEQYF | . | TRBJ2-7 | TRBV5-4 | TRBD1
TGTGCCAGCAGCCCCGACAGGTTTGAAGCTTTCTTT | CASSPDRFEAFF | . | TRBJ1-1 | TRBV6-6 | .
TGTGCCAGCAGCCCAGGTTCTGGGACAGGGTACGACGAGCAGTACTTC | CASSPGSGTGYDEQYF | . | TRBJ2-7 | TRBV3-1/TRBV3-2 | TRBD1
TGTGCCAGCAGCTTGGCGCGCGGGACCGGGCTGGGTCTCGAGCAGTACTTC | CASSLARGTGLGLEQYF | . | TRBJ2-7 | TRBV5-6 | .